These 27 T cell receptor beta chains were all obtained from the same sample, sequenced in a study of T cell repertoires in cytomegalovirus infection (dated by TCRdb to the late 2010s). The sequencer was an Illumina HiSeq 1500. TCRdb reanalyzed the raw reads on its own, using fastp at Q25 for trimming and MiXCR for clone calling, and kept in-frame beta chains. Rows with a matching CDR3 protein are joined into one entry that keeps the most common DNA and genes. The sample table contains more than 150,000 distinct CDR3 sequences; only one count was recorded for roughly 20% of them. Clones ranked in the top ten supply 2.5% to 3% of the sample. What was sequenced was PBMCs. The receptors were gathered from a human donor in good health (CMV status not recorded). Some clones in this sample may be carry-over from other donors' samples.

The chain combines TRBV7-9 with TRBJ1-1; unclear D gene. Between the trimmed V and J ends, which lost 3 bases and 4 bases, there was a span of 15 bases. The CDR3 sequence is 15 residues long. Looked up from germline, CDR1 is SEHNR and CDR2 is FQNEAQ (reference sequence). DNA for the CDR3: TGTGCCAGCAGCTTCGAGGAGAGGTTAGGCACTGAAGCTTTCTTT. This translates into CASSFEERLGTEAFF.

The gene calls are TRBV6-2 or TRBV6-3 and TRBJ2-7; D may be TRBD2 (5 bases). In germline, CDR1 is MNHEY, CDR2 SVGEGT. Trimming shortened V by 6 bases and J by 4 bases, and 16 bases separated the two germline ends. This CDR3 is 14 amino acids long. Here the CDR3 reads CASREHGRGYEQYF. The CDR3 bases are TGTGCCAGCAGAGAACACGGGCGCGGGTACGAGCAGTACTTC.

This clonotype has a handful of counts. CDR3 DNA sequence: TGTGCCAGCAGTCGGCGGGGATTTAGCAATCAGCCCCAGCATTTT. Its protein is CASSRRGFSNQPQHF. V and J are TRBV27 and TRBJ1-5; D gene unclear. V was clipped by 5 bases and J by 0 bases, with 11 bases between them. The CDR3 length is 15 residues. Germline lookup yields CDR1 MNHEY and CDR2 SMNVEV (reference sequence).

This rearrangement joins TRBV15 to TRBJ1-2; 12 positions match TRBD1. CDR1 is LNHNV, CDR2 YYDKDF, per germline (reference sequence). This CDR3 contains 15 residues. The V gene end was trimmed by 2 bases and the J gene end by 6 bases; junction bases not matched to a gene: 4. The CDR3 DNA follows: TGTGCCACCAGCAGACGCGGGACAGGGGGCGATGGCTACACCTTC. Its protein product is CATSRRGTGGDGYTF.

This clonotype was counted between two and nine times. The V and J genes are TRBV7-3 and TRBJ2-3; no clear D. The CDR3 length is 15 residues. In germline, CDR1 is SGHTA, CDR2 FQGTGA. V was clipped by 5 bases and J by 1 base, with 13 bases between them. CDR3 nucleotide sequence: TGTGCCAGCAGCCAAGGTCGCTCACGCACAGATACGCAGTATTTT. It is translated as CASSQGRSRTDTQYF.

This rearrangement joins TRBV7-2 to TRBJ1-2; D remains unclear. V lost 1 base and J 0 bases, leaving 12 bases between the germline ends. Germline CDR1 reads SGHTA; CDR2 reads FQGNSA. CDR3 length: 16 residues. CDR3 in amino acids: CASSLVPGSANYGYTF. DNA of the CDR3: TGTGCCAGCAGCTTAGTTCCCGGGTCAGCTAACTATGGCTACACCTTC. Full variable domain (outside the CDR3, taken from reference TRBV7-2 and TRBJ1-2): GAGVSQSPSNKVTEKGKDVELRCDPISGHTALYWYRQSLGQGLEFLIYFQGNSAPDKSGLPSDRFSAERTGGSVSTLTIQRTQQEDSAVYLCASSLVPGSANYGYTFGSGTRLTVV.

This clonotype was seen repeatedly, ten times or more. The CDR3 spells CSVEDPGADGELFF. The CDR3 region has the DNA TGCAGCGTTGAAGACCCAGGGGCAGACGGGGAGCTGTTTTTT. The rearrangement uses TRBV29-1 and TRBJ2-2, with a possible D match to TRBD1 (6 bases). V gave up 0 bases and J gave up 7 bases, with 12 bases separating them. Germline-derived CDR1 and CDR2 are SQVTM and ANQGSEA. This CDR3 comprises 14 residues.

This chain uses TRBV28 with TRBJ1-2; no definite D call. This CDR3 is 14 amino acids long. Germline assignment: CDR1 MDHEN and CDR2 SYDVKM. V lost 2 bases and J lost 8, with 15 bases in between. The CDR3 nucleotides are TGTGCCAGCAGTTTAGCGGGGTCCCCGGGCGGCTACACCTTC. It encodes CASSLAGSPGGYTF.

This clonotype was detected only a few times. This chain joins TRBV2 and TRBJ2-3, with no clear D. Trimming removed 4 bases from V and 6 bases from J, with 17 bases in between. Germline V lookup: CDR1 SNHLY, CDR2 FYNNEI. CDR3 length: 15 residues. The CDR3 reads CASSGGTFDWDTQYF. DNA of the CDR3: TGTGCCAGCAGTGGTGGCACCTTTGATTGGGATACGCAGTATTTT. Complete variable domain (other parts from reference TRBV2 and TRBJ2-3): EPEVTQTPSHQVTQMGQEVILRCVPISNHLYFYWYRQILGQKVEFLVSFYNNEISEKSEIFDDQFSVERPDGSNFTLKIRSTKLEDSAMYFCASSGGTFDWDTQYFGPGTRLTVL.

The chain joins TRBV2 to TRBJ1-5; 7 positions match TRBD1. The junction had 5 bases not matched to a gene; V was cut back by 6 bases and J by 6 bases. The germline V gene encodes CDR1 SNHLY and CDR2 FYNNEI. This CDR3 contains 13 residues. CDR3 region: CASRQGLSQPQHF. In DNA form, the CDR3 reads TGTGCCAGCAGACAGGGGTTGAGTCAGCCCCAGCATTTT. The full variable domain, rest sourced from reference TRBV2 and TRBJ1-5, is EPEVTQTPSHQVTQMGQEVILRCVPISNHLYFYWYRQILGQKVEFLVSFYNNEISEKSEIFDDQFSVERPDGSNFTLKIRSTKLEDSAMYFCASRQGLSQPQHFGDGTRLSIL.

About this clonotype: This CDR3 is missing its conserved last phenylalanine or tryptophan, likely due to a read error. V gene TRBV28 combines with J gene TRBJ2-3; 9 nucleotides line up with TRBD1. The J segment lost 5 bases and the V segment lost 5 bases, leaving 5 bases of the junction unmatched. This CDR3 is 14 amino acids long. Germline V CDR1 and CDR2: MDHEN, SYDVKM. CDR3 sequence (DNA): TGTGCCAGCAGTAAACAGGGGGCTTTAGATACGCAGTATTTA. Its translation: CASSKQGALDTQYL.

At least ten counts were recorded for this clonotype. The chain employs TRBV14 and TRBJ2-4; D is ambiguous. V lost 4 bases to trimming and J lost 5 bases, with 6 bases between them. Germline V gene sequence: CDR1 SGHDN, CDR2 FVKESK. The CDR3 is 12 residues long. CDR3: CASSRVENIQYF. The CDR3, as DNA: TGTGCCAGCAGCCGTGTAGAAAACATTCAGTACTTC.

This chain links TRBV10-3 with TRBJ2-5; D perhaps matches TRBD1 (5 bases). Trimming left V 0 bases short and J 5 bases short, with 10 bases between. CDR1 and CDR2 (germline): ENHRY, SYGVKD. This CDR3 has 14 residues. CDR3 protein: CAISESTTAETQYF. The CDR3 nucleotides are TGTGCCATCAGTGAGTCAACGACAGCGGAGACCCAGTACTTC.

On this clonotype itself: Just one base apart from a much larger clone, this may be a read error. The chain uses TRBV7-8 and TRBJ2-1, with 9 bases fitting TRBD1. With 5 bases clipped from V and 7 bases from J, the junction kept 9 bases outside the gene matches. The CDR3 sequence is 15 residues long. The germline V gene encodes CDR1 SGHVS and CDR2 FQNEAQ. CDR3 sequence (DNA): TGTGCCAGCAGCCGAGGGGACAGGGTAGGAAATGAGCAGTTCTTC. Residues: CASSRGDRVGNEQFF.

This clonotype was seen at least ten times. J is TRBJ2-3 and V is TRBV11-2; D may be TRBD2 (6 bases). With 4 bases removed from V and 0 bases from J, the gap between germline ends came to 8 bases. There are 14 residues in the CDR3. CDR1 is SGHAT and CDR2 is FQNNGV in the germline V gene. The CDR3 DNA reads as TGTGCCAGCAGCTGGGACTTAAGCACAGATACGCAGTATTTT. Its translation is CASSWDLSTDTQYF.

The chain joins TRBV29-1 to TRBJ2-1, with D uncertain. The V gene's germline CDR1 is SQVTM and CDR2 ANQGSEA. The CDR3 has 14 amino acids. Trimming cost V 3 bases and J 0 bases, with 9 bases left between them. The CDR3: CSVDYESSYNEQFF. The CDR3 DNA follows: TGCAGCGTTGACTACGAGAGCTCCTACAATGAGCAGTTCTTC.

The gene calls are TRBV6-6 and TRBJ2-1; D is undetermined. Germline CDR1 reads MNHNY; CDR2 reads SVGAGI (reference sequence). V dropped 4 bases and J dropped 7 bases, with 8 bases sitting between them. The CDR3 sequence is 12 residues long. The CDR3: CASSSHGNEQFF. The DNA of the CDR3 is TGTGCCAGCAGTTCACATGGGAATGAGCAGTTCTTC.

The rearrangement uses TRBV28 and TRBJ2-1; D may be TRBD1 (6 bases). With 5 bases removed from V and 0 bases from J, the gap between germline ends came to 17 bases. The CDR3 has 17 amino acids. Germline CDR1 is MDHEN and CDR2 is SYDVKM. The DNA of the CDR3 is TGTGCCAGCAGTCTAAATGGACAGTCAAGCTCCTACAATGAGCAGTTCTTC. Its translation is CASSLNGQSSSYNEQFF. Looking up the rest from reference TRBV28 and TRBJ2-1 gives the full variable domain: DVKVTQSSRYLVKRTGEKVFLECVQDMDHENMFWYRQDPGLGLRLIYFSYDVKMKEKGDIPEGYSVSREKKERFSLILESASTNQTSMYLCASSLNGQSSSYNEQFFGPGTRLTVL.

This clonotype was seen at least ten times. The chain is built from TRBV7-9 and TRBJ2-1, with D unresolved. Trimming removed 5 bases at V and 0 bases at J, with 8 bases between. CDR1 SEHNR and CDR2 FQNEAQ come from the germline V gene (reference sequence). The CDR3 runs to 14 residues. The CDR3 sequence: CASSHGSSYNEQFF. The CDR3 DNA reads TGTGCCAGCAGCCACGGTAGCTCCTACAATGAGCAGTTCTTC.

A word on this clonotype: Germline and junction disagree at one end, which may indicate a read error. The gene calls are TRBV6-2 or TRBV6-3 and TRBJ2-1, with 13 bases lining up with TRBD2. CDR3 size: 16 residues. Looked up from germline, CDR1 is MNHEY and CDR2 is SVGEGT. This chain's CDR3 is CASNYPTSGRITEQFF. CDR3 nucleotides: TGTGCCAGCAATTACCCGACTAGCGGGAGGATCACTGAGCAGTTCTTC.

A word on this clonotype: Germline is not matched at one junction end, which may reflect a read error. The CDR3 here is CSSSPGTSNYGYTF. CDR3 DNA sequence: TGCTCCAGCAGCCCCGGGACAAGTAACTATGGCTACACCTTC. This sequence joins TRBV5-1 and TRBJ1-2, with a tentative D call TRBD1 (6 bases). CDR3 size: 14 residues. CDR1 and CDR2 (germline): SGHRS, YFSETQ.

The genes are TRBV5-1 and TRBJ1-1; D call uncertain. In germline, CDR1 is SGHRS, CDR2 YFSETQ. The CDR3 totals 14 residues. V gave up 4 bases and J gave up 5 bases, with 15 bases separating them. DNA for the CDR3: TGCGCCAGCAGCACCGGGGTCCCGGGGACTGAAGCTTTCTTT. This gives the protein CASSTGVPGTEAFF.

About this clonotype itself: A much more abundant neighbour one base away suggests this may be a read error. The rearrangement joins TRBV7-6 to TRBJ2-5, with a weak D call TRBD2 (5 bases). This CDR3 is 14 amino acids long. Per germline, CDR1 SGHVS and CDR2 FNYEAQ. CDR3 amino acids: CASSFGNLGETQCF. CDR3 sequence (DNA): TGTGCCAGCAGCTTCGGGAATCTAGGAGAGACCCAGTGCTTC.

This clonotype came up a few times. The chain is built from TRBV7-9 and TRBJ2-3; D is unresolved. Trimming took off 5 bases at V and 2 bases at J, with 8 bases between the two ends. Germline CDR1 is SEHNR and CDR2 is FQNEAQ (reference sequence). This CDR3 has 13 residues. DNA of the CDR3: TGTGCCAGCAGCGATTCGATCACAGATACGCAGTATTTT. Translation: CASSDSITDTQYF.

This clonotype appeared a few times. The CDR3, as DNA: TGTGCCAGCAGGGGACCGCTAAACGGGAGGATCTCAGATACGCAGTATTTT. As protein: CASRGPLNGRISDTQYF. J is TRBJ2-3 and V is TRBV28, with 7 bases aligning to TRBD2. V gave up 6 bases and J gave up 4 bases; unmatched junction bases: 16. CDR1 and CDR2 from the germline V gene are MDHEN and SYDVKM. The CDR3 has 17 amino acids.

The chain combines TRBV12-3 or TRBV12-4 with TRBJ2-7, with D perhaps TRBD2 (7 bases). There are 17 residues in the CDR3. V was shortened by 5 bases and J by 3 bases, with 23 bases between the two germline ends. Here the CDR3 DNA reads TGTGCCAGCAGTCACGACGCCGTGGGAGGGGGTCGCTACGAGCAGTACTTC. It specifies CASSHDAVGGGRYEQYF.

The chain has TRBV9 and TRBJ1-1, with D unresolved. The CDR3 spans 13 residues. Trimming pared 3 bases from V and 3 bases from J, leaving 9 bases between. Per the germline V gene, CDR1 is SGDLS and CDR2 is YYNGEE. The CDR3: CASSAQWDTEAFF. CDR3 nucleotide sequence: TGTGCCAGCAGCGCACAGTGGGACACTGAAGCTTTCTTT.